This T cell receptor beta chain was identified during a study of neurological immune-mediated disorders (dated by TCRdb to the late 2010s). Background for the entire study: Peripheral blood TCR-beta repertoires from HTLV-I-associated myelopathy (HAM/TSP) patients, multiple sclerosis patients and healthy controls were compared by UMI-based sequencing. The approximately 100 TCR-beta libraries included longitudinal samples, technical triplicates and paired sorted CD4+ and CD8+ T-cell subsets alongside PBMC samples. Technical triplicate libraries were sequenced so that the variability in frequency of each individual clone could be precisely calculated. Of the approximately 68 subjects in the cohort, around 14 were HAM/TSP patients, roughly 35 were multiple sclerosis patients, and about 20 were healthy controls.

cDNA was synthesized by template-switch 5'RACE using a primer with a 10-nucleotide random unique molecular identifier that tagged each TCR transcript. Every sequencing run yielded over 190 million TCR-beta sequences covering 15-18 subjects. The RNeasy kit was used for extraction of total RNA. The KAPA Real-time Library Amplification kit was used to amplify TCR-beta VDJ regions with primers for the TCR constant region and the 5'RACE anchor. A first PCR added sample indexes and Illumina adaptors, and a second PCR then raised library yield. After Ampure bead purification, the TCR product of roughly 650 bp was size-selected on a 2% E-gel SizeSelection system. Before pooling, library quality was checked on a Bioanalyzer, concentration was measured with Qubit, and libraries were quantified with the Kapa Library Quantification kit. An Illumina HiSeq 2500 sequenced the libraries paired-end 2 x 150 bp. To increase sequence diversity, roughly 24-31% phiX was spiked into each library pool. In the authors' own workflow: The UMI-based MiGEC pipeline processed quality-filtered reads and removed over 80% of raw TCR sequences during error correction. IMGT germline references were used for aligning VDJ genes, and each clonotype was defined as a unique CDR3 amino acid sequence together with its V-J genes. Clonal expansion, Shannon diversity, and CDR3 relatedness (CalcPairwiseDistances, ClusterSamples) were evaluated with VDJtools, and phylogenetic trees were built with CLCbio workbench. A clone was classed as expanded if it had 8 or more unique UMIs, a cutoff based on coefficient-of-variation modelling across technical triplicates. TCRdb handled the public reads itself, with Q25 trimming in fastp and clone calling in MiXCR, and kept productive beta chains. Each entry merges the rows of one CDR3 protein and shows their most common DNA and genes. The V and J calls come from TCRdb's annotation, not from the publication. Present in this sample are nearly 45,000 distinct CDR3 sequences, roughly 21% of which were seen just once. The ten largest clones capture around 4.7% of the sample.

What this sample's time point label stands for: technical triplicate 3. For the unsorted PBMC libraries, 2 million PBMCs were stored in RNAlater at -80 degrees C until RNA extraction and were used to generate the libraries. Peripheral blood was subjected to Ficoll-Hypaque density gradient centrifugation to isolate PBMCs, which were then cryopreserved in liquid nitrogen. Broad study findings and their caveats: No identical CDR3 amino acid sequences were found to be shared among expanded clones across subjects, suggesting that TCR-beta repertoires were private in all groups. TCR clonal expansion was greatest in HAM/TSP patients and smallest in MS patients, who ranked below even healthy controls.

This clonotype occurred many times. Its antigen remains unidentified. Base qualities are not recorded, but no much larger clone differs from it by a single base. The CDR3, from cysteine to phenylalanine, totals 15 residues. Solely the CDR3 DNA is kept, with 45 bases framed from the first base. The germline V gene yields SGHRS for CDR1 and YFSETQ for CDR2. Germline trimming: 4 bases from V, 3 bases from J; junction bases outside gene matches: 3. Sequencing was carried out using PBMCs. The V gene is TRBV5-1 and the J gene is TRBJ2-5; a stretch of 13 junction bases matches TRBD2. This TCR came from a man in his 60s with HTLV-1-associated myelopathy (HAM/TSP). The CDR3 corresponds to CASSTGTSGKETQYF. The DNA sequence is given as TGCGCCAGCAGCACCGGGACTAGCGGGAAAGAGACCCAGTACTTC. The CDR3, completed at both ends by the reference TRBV5-1 and TRBJ2-5 genes, gives the full variable domain KAGVTQTPRYLIKTRGQQVTLSCSPISGHRSVSWYQQTPGQGLQFLFEYFSETQRNKGNFPGRFSGRQFSNSRSEMNVSTLELGDSALYLCASSTGTSGKETQYFGPGTRLLVL.